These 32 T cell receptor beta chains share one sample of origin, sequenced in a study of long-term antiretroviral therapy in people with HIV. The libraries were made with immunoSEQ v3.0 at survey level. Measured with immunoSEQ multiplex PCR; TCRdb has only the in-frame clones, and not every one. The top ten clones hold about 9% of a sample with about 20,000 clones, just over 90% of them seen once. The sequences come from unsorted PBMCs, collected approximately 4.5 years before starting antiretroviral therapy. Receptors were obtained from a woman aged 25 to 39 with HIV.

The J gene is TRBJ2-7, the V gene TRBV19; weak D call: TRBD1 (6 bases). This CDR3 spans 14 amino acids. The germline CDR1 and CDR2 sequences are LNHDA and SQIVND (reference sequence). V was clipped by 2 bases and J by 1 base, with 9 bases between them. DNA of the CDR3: TGTGCCAGTAGTATAAGGGACACTTCCTACGAGCAGTACTTC. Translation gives CASSIRDTSYEQYF.

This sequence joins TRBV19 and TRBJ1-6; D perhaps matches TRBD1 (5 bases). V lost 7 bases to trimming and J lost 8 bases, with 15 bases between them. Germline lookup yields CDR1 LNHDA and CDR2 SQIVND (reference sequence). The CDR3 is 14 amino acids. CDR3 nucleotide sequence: TGTGCCAGTACGTGGGGGAGAGAGGATTCACCCCTCCACTTT. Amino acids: CASTWGREDSPLHF. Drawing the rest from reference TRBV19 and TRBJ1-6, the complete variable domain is DGGITQSPKYLFRKEGQNVTLSCEQNLNHDAMYWYRQDPGQGLRLIYYSQIVNDFQKGDIAEGYSVSREKKESFPLTVTSAQKNPTAFYLCASTWGREDSPLHFGNGTRLTVT.

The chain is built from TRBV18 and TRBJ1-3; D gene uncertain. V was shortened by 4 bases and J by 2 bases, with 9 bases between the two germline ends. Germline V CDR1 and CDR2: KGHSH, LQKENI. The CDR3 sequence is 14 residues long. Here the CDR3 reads CASSLGSAGNTIYF. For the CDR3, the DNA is TGTGCCAGCTCACTAGGGTCGGCTGGAAACACCATATATTTT.

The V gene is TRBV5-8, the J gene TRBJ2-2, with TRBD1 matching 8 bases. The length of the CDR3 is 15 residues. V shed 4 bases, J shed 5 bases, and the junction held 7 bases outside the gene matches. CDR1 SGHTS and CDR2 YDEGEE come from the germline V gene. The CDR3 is CASSPGQGRTGELFF. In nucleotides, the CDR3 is TGTGCCAGCAGCCCCGGACAGGGACGGACCGGGGAGCTGTTTTTT.

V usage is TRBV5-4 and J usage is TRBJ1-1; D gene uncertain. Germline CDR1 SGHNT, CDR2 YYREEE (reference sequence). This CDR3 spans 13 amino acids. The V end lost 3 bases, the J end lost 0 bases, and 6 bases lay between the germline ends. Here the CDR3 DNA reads TGTGCCAGCAGCTCGGACTTGAACACTGAAGCTTTCTTT. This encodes CASSSDLNTEAFF.

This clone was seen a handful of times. CDR3 sequence: CASSVGYGYTF. CDR3 nucleotides: TGTGCCAGCAGCGTGGGCTATGGCTACACCTTC. The V call is TRBV11-2, the J call TRBJ1-2; D is undetermined. V shed 5 bases and J shed 4 bases, with 5 bases lying between them. CDR1 is SGHAT and CDR2 is FQNNGV in the germline V gene. This CDR3 has 11 residues.

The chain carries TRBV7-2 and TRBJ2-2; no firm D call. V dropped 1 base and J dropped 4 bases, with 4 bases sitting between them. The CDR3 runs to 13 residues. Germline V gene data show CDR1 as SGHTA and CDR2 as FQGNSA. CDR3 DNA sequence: TGTGCCAGCAGCTTAGACTCCACCGGGGAGCTGTTTTTT. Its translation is CASSLDSTGELFF.

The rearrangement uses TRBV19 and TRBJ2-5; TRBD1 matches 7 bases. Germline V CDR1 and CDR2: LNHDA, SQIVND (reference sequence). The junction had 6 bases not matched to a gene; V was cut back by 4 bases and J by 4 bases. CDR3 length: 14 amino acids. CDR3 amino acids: CASSTGYRGETQYF. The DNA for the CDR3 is TGTGCCAGTAGTACCGGGTACAGGGGAGAGACCCAGTACTTC.

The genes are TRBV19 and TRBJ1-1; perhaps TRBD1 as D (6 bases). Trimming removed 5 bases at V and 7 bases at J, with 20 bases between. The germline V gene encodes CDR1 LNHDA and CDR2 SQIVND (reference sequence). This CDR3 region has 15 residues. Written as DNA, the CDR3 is TGTGCCAGTAGTCCGGGTAGGGGGGCTATCAGTGAAGCTTTCTTT. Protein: CASSPGRGAISEAFF.

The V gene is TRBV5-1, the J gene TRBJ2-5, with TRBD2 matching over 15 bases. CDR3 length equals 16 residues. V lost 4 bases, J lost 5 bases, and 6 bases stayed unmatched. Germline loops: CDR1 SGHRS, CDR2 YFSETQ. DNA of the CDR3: TGCGCCAGCAGCCCCGGACTAGCGGGGGGGCCGGAGACCCAGTACTTC. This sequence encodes CASSPGLAGGPETQYF.

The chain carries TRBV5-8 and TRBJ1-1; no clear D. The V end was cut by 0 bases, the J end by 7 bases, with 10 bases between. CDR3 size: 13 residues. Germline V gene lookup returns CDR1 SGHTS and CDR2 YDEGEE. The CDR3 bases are TGTGCCAGCAGCTTGGCCGCCTGGTATGAAGCTTTCTTT. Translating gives CASSLAAWYEAFF.

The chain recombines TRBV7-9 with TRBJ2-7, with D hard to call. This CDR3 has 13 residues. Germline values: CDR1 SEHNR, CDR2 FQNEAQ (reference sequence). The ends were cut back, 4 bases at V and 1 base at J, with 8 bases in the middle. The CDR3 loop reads CASSWSGSYEQYF. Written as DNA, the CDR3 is TGTGCCAGCAGCTGGTCCGGGTCCTACGAGCAGTACTTC.

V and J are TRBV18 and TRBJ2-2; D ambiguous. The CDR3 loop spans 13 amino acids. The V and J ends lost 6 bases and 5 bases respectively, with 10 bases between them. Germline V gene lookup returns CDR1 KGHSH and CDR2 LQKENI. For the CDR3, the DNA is TGTGCCAGCTCCCGAGGACCGACCGGGGAGCTGTTTTTT. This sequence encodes CASSRGPTGELFF.

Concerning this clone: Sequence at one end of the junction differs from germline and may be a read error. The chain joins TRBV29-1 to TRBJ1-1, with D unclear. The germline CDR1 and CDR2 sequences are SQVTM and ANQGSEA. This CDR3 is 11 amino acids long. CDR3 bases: TGCAGCGCCCAGCCCGCCCTTGAACCTTTCTTT. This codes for CSAQPALEPFF.

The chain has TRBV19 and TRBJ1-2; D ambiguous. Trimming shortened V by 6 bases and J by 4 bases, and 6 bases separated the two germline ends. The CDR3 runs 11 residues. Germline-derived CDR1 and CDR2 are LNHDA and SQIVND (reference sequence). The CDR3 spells CASSDFYGYTF. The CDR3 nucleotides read TGTGCCAGTAGCGACTTCTATGGCTACACCTTC.

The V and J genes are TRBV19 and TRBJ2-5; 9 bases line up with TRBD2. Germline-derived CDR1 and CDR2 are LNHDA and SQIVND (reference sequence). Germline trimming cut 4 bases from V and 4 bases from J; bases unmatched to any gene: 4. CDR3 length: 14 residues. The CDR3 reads CASSKRGEGETQYF. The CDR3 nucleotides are TGTGCCAGTAGTAAGCGGGGGGAGGGAGAGACCCAGTACTTC.

The DNA of the CDR3 is TGTGCCAGCAGAGCTGGGACAGTTTTCTTAGAGACCCAGTACTTC. Translating it yields CASRAGTVFLETQYF. This chain joins TRBV2 and TRBJ2-5; 7 bases line up with TRBD1. This CDR3 spans 15 amino acids. CDR1 and CDR2 from the germline V gene are SNHLY and FYNNEI. Trimming cost V 6 bases and J 4 bases; bases outside gene matches: 11.

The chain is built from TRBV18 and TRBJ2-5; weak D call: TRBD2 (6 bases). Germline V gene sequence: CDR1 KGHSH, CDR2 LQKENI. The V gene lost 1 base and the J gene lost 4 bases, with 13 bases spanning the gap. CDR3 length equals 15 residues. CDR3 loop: CASSPRGVMGETQYF. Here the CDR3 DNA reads TGTGCCAGCTCACCACGGGGGGTCATGGGAGAGACCCAGTACTTC.

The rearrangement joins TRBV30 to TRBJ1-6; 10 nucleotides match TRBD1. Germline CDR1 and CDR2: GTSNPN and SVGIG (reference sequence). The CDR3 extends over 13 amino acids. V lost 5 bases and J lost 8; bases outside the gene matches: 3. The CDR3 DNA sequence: TGTGCCTGGTCCGGGACAGGGGATTCACCCCTCCACTTT. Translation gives CAWSGTGDSPLHF.

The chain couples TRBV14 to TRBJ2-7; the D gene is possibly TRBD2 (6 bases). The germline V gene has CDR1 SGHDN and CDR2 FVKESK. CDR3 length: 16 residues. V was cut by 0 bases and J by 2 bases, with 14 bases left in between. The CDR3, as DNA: TGTGCCAGCAGCCAAGAAGGTTGGGGGGAACCCTACGAGCAGTACTTC. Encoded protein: CASSQEGWGEPYEQYF.

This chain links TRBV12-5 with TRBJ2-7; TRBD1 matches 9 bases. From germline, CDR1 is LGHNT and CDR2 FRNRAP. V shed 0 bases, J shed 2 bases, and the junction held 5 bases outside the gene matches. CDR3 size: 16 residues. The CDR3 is CASGLVVGTGPYEQYF. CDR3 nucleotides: TGTGCTAGTGGTTTGGTAGTAGGGACAGGGCCCTACGAGCAGTACTTC.

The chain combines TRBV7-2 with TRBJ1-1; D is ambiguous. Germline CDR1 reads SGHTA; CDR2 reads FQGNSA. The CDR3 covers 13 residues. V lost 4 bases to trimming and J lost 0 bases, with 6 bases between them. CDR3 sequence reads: CASSSKMNTEAFF. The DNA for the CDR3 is TGTGCCAGCAGCTCAAAGATGAACACTGAAGCTTTCTTT.

DNA of the CDR3: TGTGCCAGTAGCCGGGGGGGTAATCAGCCCCAGCATTTT. It encodes CASSRGGNQPQHF. The gene calls are TRBV19 and TRBJ1-5, with D possibly TRBD1 on 5 matching bases. V gave up 6 bases and J gave up 4 bases, with 10 bases separating them. Germline V gives CDR1 LNHDA, CDR2 SQIVND (reference sequence). The CDR3 covers 13 residues.

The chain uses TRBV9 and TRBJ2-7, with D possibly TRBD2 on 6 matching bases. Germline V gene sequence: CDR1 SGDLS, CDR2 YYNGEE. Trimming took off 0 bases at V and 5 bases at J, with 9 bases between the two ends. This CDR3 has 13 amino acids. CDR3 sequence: CASSVAGGDEQYF. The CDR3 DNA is TGTGCCAGCAGCGTAGCTGGCGGGGACGAGCAGTACTTC.

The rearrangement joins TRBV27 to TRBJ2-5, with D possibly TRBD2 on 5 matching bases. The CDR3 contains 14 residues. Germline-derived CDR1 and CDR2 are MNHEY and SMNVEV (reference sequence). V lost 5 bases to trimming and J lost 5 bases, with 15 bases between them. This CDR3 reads CASSPGLSGETQYF. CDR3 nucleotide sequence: TGTGCCAGCAGTCCTGGACTGTCGGGGGAGACCCAGTACTTC.

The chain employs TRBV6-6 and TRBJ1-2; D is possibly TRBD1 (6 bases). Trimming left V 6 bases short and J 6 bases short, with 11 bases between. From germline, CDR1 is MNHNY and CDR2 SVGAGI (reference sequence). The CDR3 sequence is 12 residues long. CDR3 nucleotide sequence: TGTGCCAGCAGCTGGACAGAAGATGGCTACACCTTC. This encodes CASSWTEDGYTF.

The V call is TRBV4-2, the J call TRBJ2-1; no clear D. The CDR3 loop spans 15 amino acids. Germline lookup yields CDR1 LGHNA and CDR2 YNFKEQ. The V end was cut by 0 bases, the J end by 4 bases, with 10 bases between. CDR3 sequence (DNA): TGTGCCAGCAGCCAAGAACAAGGCCCATACAATGAGCAGTTCTTC. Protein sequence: CASSQEQGPYNEQFF.

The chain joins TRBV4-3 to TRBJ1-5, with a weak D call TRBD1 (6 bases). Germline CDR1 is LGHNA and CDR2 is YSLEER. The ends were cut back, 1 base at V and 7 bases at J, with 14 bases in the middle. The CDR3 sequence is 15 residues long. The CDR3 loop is CASSQVQGMGQPQHF. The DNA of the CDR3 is TGCGCCAGCAGCCAAGTACAGGGAATGGGACAGCCCCAGCATTTT.

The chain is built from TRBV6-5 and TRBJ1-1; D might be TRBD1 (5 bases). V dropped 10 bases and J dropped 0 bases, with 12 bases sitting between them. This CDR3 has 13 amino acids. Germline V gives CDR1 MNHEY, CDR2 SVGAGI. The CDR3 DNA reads TGTGCCACACGAGGGGTAATGAACACTGAAGCTTTCTTT. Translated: CATRGVMNTEAFF.

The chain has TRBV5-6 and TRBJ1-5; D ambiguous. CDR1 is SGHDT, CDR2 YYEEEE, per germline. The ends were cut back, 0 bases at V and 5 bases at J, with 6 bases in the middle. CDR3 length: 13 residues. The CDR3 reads CASSLERDQPQHF. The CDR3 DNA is TGTGCCAGCAGCTTGGAGCGGGATCAGCCCCAGCATTTT.

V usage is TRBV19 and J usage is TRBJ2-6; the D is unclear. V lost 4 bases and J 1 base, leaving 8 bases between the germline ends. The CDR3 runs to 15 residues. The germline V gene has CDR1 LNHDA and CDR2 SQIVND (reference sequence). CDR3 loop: CASSTTTSGANVLTF. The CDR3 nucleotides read TGTGCCAGTAGTACTACAACTTCTGGGGCCAACGTCCTGACTTTC.

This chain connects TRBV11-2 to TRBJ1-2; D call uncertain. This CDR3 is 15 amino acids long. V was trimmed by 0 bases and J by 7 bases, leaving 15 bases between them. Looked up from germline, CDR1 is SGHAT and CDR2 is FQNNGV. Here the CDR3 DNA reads TGTGCCAGCAGCTTAGAGCCGGCCTCGATTCGTGGCTACACCTTC. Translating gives CASSLEPASIRGYTF.